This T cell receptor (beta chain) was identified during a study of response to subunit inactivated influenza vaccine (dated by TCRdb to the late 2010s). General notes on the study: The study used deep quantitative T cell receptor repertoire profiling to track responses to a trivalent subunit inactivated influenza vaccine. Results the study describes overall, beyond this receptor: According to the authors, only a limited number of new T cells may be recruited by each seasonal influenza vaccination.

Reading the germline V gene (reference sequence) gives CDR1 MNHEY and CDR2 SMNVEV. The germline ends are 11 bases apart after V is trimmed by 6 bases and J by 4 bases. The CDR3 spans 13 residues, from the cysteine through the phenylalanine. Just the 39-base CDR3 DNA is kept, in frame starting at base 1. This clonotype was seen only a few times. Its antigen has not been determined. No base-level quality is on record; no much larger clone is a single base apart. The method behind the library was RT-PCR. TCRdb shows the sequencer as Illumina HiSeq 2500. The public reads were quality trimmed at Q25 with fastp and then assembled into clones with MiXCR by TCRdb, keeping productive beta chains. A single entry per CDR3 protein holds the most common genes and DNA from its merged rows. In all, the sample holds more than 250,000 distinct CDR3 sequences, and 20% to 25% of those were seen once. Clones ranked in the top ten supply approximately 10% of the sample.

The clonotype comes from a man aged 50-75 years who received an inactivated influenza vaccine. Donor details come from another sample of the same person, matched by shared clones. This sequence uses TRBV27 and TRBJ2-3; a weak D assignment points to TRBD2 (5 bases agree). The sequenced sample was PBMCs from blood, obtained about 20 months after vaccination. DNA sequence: TGTGCCAGCAGACTCTCCGGGGCAGATACGCAGTATTTT. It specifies CASRLSGADTQYF.